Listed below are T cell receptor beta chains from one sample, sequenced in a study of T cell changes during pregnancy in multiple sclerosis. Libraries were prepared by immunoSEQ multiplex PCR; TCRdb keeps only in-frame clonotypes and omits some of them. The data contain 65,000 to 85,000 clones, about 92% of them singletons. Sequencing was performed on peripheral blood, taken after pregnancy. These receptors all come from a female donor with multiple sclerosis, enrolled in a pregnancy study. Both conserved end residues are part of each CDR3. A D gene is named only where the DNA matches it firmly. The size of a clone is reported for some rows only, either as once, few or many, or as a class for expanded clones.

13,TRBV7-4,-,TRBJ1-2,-,TGTGCCAGCAGCATTTCAGGGGAAAGGGGCTACACCTTC,CASSISGERGYTF
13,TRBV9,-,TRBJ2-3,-,TGTGCCAGCAGCGTAGCGGAGGGGGATACGCAGTATTTT,CASSVAEGDTQYF
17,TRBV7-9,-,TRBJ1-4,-,TGTGCCAGCAGCTCCTTGGCAGGTTTGGCAACTAATGAAAAACTGTTTTTT,CASSSLAGLATNEKLFF
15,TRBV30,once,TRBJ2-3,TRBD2,TGTGCCTGGAGCCCGTCGGGCGGGAGAACAGATACGCAGTATTTT,CAWSPSGGRTDTQYF
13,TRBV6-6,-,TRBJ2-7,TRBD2,TGTGCCAGCAGCGGGGGACTAGCCTACGAGCAGTACTTC,CASSGGLAYEQYF
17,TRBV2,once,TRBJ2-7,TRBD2,TGTGCCAGCAGTCCCCTTCCGACTAGCGGGAGGTTACCCGAGCAGTACTTC,CASSPLPTSGRLPEQYF
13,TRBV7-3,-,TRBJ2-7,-,TGTGCCAGCAGCCCATTTGTGGGCACCGAGCAGTACTTC,CASSPFVGTEQYF
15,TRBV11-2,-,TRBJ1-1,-,TGTGCCAGCAGCTTGGGGGACATAAGTAACACTGAAGCTTTCTTT,CASSLGDISNTEAFF
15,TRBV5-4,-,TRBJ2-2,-,TGTGCCAGCAGCTTAAGAACAGGGAGCACCGGGGAGCTGTTTTTT,CASSLRTGSTGELFF
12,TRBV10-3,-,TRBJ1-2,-,TGTGCCATCAGTGTACAGGACAGTGGCTACACCTTC,CAISVQDSGYTF
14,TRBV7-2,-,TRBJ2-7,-,TGTGCCAGCAGCTTAGCGCGGTCGGAATACGAGCAGTACTTC,CASSLARSEYEQYF
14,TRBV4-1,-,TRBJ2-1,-,TGCGCCAGCAGCCAAGTTCCTACCTACAATGAGCAGTTCTTC,CASSQVPTYNEQFF
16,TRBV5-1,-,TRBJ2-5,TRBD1,TGCGCCAGCAGCTTGTTGGGGACAGGGGCGATAGAGACCCAGTACTTC,CASSLLGTGAIETQYF
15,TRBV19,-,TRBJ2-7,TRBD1,TGTGCCAGTAGTACCGGACAGGGCCTCTTTTACGAGCAGTACTTC,CASSTGQGLFYEQYF
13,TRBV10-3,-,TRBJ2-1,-,TGTGCCATCCTTGCCAGGGAATACAATGAGCAGTTCTTC,CAILAREYNEQFF
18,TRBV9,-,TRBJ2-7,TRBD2,TGTGCCAGCAGCGTAGAAGCGGGGACTAGCGGGAGGGCATACGAGCAGTACTTC,CASSVEAGTSGRAYEQYF
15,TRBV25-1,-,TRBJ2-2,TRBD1,TGTGCCAGCAGTGAAGACAGGGATGACACCGGGGAGCTGTTTTTT,CASSEDRDDTGELFF
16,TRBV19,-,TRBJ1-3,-,TGTGCCAGTAGTATGGGGGGACGGAGCGCTGGAAACACCATATATTTT,CASSMGGRSAGNTIYF
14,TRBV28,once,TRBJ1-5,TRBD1,TGTGCCAGCAGCATGGACAGGGTGGGGCAGCCCCAGCATTTT,CASSMDRVGQPQHF
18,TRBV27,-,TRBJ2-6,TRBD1,TGTGCCAGCAGTTTATATCCGGACAGGGGGCCGGGGGCCAACGTCCTGACTTTC,CASSLYPDRGPGANVLTF
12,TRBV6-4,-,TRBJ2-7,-,TGTGCCAGCAGTGAGCCCGGAGGGAAGCAGTACTTC,CASSEPGGKQYF
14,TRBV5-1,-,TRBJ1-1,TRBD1,TGCGCCAGCAGCTCGGGACAGGGGAACACTGAAGCTTTCTTT,CASSSGQGNTEAFF
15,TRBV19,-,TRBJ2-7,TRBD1,TGTGCCAGTAGAGAGGGACAGGACCCTCTCTACGAGCAGTACTTC,CASREGQDPLYEQYF
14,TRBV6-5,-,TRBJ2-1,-,TGTGCCAGCAGTCGTGGGGCTAGTGACAATGAGCAGTTCTTC,CASSRGASDNEQFF
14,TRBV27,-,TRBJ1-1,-,TGTGCCAGCAGCCGTGGGACAATGAACACTGAAGCTTTCTTT,CASSRGTMNTEAFF
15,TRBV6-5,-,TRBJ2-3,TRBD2,TGTGCCAGCAGTTGGGGGACTAGCGGTACAGATACGCAGTATTTT,CASSWGTSGTDTQYF
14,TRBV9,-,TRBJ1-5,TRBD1,TGTGCCAGCAGCGAAGGGACAGCCCATCAGCCCCAGCATTTT,CASSEGTAHQPQHF
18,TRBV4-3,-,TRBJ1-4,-,TGCGCCAGCAGCCAAGATTTGGCCGGGCGGACAGTGCGTGAAAAACTGTTTTTT,CASSQDLAGRTVREKLFF
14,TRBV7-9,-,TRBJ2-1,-,TGTGCCAGCACCCCCCTGAGCTCCTACAATGAGCAGTTCTTC,CASTPLSSYNEQFF
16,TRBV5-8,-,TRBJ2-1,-,TGTGCCAGCTCACTGGAGGGCCCTATAGGAGGCAATGAGCAGTTCTTC,CASSLEGPIGGNEQFF
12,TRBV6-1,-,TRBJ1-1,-,TGTGCCAGCGGTGAGCCGGACACTGAAGCTTTCTTT,CASGEPDTEAFF
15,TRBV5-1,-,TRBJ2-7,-,TGCGCCAGCAGCGACCACAGGGCTCCCAACTACGAGCAGTACTTC,CASSDHRAPNYEQYF
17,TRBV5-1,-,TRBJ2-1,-,TGCGCCAGCAGCTTGTCCGGCGCGGCAGCACCTATCAATGAGCAGTTCTTC,CASSLSGAAAPINEQFF
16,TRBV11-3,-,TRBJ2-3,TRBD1,TGTGCCAGCAGCTTAGTTCACAGGGGAGGCACAGATACGCAGTATTTT,CASSLVHRGGTDTQYF
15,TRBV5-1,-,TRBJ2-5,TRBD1,TGCGCCAGCAGCTCCGGGACAGCGTACCAAGAGACCCAGTACTTC,CASSSGTAYQETQYF
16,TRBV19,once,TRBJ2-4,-,TGTGCCAGTAGTTCCCGACAGTTTTCAGCCAAAAACATTCAGTACTTC,CASSSRQFSAKNIQYF
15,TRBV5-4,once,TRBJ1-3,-,TGTGCCAGCAGCAACCCGGGTCTCTCTGGAAACACCATATATTTT,CASSNPGLSGNTIYF
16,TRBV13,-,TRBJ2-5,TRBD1,TGTGCCAGCAGCTTCGGGACAGGCTATATGCAAGAGACCCAGTACTTC,CASSFGTGYMQETQYF
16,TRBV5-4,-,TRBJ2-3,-,TGTGCCAGCAGTGCCCGGACTCGAGCTAGCACAGATACGCAGTATTTT,CASSARTRASTDTQYF
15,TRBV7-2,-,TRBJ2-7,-,TGTGCCAGCAGCTTATTGGGGGCCAGGCTCGGCGAGCAGTACTTC,CASSLLGARLGEQYF
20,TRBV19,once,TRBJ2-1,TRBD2,TGTGCCAGTCGAAGCCCCCCCGATGGCAGCGGGAGGGCAGGTTACAATGAGCAGTTCTTC,CASRSPPDGSGRAGYNEQFF
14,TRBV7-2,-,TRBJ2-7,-,TGTGCCAGCAGCCCGCGGGGCGGGTCCTACGAGCAGTACTTC,CASSPRGGSYEQYF
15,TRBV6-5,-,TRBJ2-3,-,TGTGCCAGCAGACGACTACAACTTAGCACAGATACGCAGTATTTT,CASRRLQLSTDTQYF
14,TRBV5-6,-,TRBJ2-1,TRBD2,TGTGCCAGCAGCCCCTCCCAGACTAGCGATGAGCAGTTCTTC,CASSPSQTSDEQFF
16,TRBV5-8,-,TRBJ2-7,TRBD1,TGTGCCAGCAGCTTGGGAGGTGGGACAGGCGATTACGAGCAGTACTTC,CASSLGGGTGDYEQYF
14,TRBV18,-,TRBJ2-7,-,TGTGCCAGCTCACCGCAGGGAGGAATCTACGAGCAGTACTTC,CASSPQGGIYEQYF
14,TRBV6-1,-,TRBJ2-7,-,TGTGCCAGCAGTGAAGTTTGGGGGCCCTACGAGCAGTACTTC,CASSEVWGPYEQYF
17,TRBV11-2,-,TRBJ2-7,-,TGTGCCAGCAGCCCAAGGGGTGGGGGGGCGCGGACCTACGAGCAGTACTTC,CASSPRGGGARTYEQYF
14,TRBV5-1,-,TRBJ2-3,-,TGCGCCAGCAGCTTGGGGCAGAGCACAGATACGCAGTATTTT,CASSLGQSTDTQYF